Following are 26 T cell receptor beta chains from one sample sequenced in a study of CD8+CD57+ T cells in acquired aplastic anemia. TCR beta VDJ and CDR3 profiles were obtained from a genomic DNA template. TCRdb re-analysed the reads in MiXCR, keeping a single row per CDR3 protein. Of 150,000 or so distinct CDR3 sequences in the sample, 40% to 65% are singletons; the top ten hold 9.5% to 15%. Patients chosen for sequencing had CD8+CD57+ cells that had expanded, as shown by flow cytometry. The sequenced material came from sorted CD4+, CD8+, or CD8+CD57+ T cells (not recorded which) from PBMCs. The receptors shown here come from a human donor with aplastic anemia.

This clonotype came up many times. The junction shows a germline mismatch at one end, possibly a read error. V and J are TRBV12-3 or TRBV12-4 and TRBJ2-7; TRBD1 aligns across 12 bases. This CDR3 has 14 residues. CDR3 sequence reads: CASSPGTGGYQQYF. The CDR3 DNA reads as TGTGCCAGCAGCCCCGGGACAGGGGGCTACCAGCAGTACTTC.

The chain carries TRBV6-1 and TRBJ1-2; D is unclear. The CDR3 is 15 residues long. The V gene's germline CDR1 is MNHNS and CDR2 SASEGT. V shed 6 bases and J shed 0 bases, with 14 bases lying between them. CDR3 sequence reads: CASSGIEGANYGYTF. The CDR3 nucleotides are TGTGCCAGCAGCGGAATAGAGGGAGCTAACTATGGCTACACCTTC.

The chain links TRBV10-3 to TRBJ2-1; 13 bases agree with TRBD2. J was trimmed by 3 bases and V by 4 bases; bases with no gene match: 0. This CDR3 comprises 15 residues. The V gene's germline CDR1 is ENHRY and CDR2 SYGVKD. CDR3 sequence reads: CAISGLAGGYNEQFF. The CDR3 coding sequence is TGTGCCATCAGTGGACTAGCGGGGGGCTACAATGAGCAGTTCTTC.

This clonotype has at least ten counts. The genes are TRBV9 and TRBJ2-3; 8 bases map to TRBD1. Germline CDR1 and CDR2: SGDLS and YYNGEE. This CDR3 contains 15 residues. The J segment lost 3 bases and the V segment lost 3 bases, leaving 6 bases of the junction unmatched. The CDR3 loop reads CASSGPGGRTDTQYF. The CDR3 DNA follows: TGTGCCAGCAGCGGCCCAGGGGGCCGAACAGATACGCAGTATTTT. The full variable domain, in which reference TRBV9 and TRBJ2-3 provide the parts outside the CDR3, is DSGVTQTPKHLITATGQRVTLRCSPRSGDLSVYWYQQSLDQGLQFLIQYYNGEERAKGNILERFSAQQFPDLHSELNLSSLELGDSALYFCASSGPGGRTDTQYFGPGTRLTVL.

The gene calls are TRBV10-3 and TRBJ1-5; D gene uncertain. The CDR3 runs 13 residues. V lost 7 bases, J lost 4 bases, and 11 bases lay in between. Per germline, CDR1 ENHRY and CDR2 SYGVKD. The CDR3 DNA sequence: TGTGCCATCAATAAGGACTTTAATCAGCCCCAGCATTTT. The encoded protein is CAINKDFNQPQHF.

The J gene is TRBJ2-1, the V gene TRBV24-1; no clear D. The CDR3 has 13 amino acids. Per germline, CDR1 KGHDR and CDR2 SFDVKD. Trimming took off 5 bases at V and 6 bases at J, with 10 bases between the two ends. This CDR3 reads CATSAVGFNEQFF. CDR3 coding DNA: TGTGCCACCAGTGCGGTAGGTTTCAATGAGCAGTTCTTC.

CDR3 sequence: CATSTDRGGQPQHF. CDR3 sequence (DNA): TGTGCCACCAGCACCGACAGGGGCGGACAGCCCCAGCATTTT. The chain joins TRBV15 to TRBJ1-5, with TRBD1 matching over 8 bases. The CDR3 is 14 residues long. Germline V gene sequence: CDR1 LNHNV, CDR2 YYDKDF (reference sequence). V dropped 4 bases and J dropped 7; count of bases not matched to a gene: 6.

This clonotype was observed a handful of times. J is TRBJ2-1 and V is TRBV24-1; D may be TRBD2 (6 bases). The CDR3 has 16 amino acids. Germline values: CDR1 KGHDR, CDR2 SFDVKD. Trimming shortened V by 2 bases and J by 0 bases, and 10 bases separated the two germline ends. The CDR3: CATSDSGGSSYNEQFF. CDR3 in DNA: TGTGCCACCAGTGATTCTGGGGGGAGCTCCTACAATGAGCAGTTCTTC.

The chain employs TRBV25-1 and TRBJ2-1; 10 nucleotides align to TRBD1. CDR1 is MGHDK, CDR2 SYGVNS, per germline. Germline trimming cut 4 bases from V and 9 bases from J; bases unmatched to any gene: 9. There are 15 residues in the CDR3. The CDR3 spells CASSGKQGQGIEQFF. As DNA, the CDR3 is TGTGCCAGCAGTGGAAAACAGGGACAGGGGATTGAGCAGTTCTTC.

At least ten counts were recorded for this clonotype. This chain joins TRBV20-1 and TRBJ1-4; TRBD1 might be the D (5 bases). Germline-derived CDR1 and CDR2 are DFQATT and SNEGSKA (reference sequence). Trimming left V 0 bases short and J 6 bases short, with 14 bases between. This CDR3 has 15 residues. DNA for the CDR3: TGCAGTGCTAGAGATAATACCAGGGTTGATGAAAAACTGTTTTTT. This encodes CSARDNTRVDEKLFF.

The CDR3 sequence is CAIRRGVAGELFF. CDR3 in DNA: TGTGCCATCAGGAGGGGGGTGGCCGGGGAGCTGTTTTTT. The chain links TRBV10-3 to TRBJ2-2; D assignment may be TRBD1 or TRBD2 (6 bases each). Per the germline V gene, CDR1 is ENHRY and CDR2 is SYGVKD. Trimming cost V 6 bases and J 6 bases, with 11 bases left between them. The CDR3 has 13 amino acids.

At least ten counts were recorded for this clonotype. A junction boundary mismatches the germline segment, possibly from a read error. This chain links TRBV9 with TRBJ1-1, with 9 bases matching TRBD1. This CDR3 comprises 16 residues. In germline, CDR1 is SGDLS, CDR2 YYNGEE. The CDR3 DNA follows: TGTGCCAGCAGCGTAGATAGGGGGACAGGGAGAGTCTGGCTTTCTTTT. As protein: CASSVDRGTGRVWLSF. The full variable domain, with the rest looked up from reference TRBV9 and TRBJ1-1, is DSGVTQTPKHLITATGQRVTLRCSPRSGDLSVYWYQQSLDQGLQFLIQYYNGEERAKGNILERFSAQQFPDLHSELNLSSLELGDSALYFCASSVDRGTGRVWLSFGQGTRLTVV.

CDR3 amino acids: CASRPGTGFAEQFF. In DNA form, the CDR3 reads TGTGCCAGCAGGCCCGGGACAGGGTTCGCTGAGCAGTTCTTC. The chain couples TRBV7-6 to TRBJ2-1, with 9 bases lining up with TRBD1. CDR3 size: 14 residues. Trimming took 6 bases from V and 9 from J; bases not matched to a gene: 9. Germline V gene data show CDR1 as SGHVS and CDR2 as FNYEAQ.

This clonotype was counted many times. V is TRBV3-1 and J is TRBJ2-7, with 9 bases lining up with TRBD1. Germline lookup yields CDR1 LGHDT and CDR2 YNNKEL (reference sequence). The CDR3 extends over 16 amino acids. V lost 0 bases to trimming and J lost 1 base; unmatched junction nucleotides: 4. The CDR3 DNA follows: TGTGCCAGCAGCCAAGATTGGGACAGGGCGTCCTACGAGCAGTACTTC. This gives the protein CASSQDWDRASYEQYF.

The rearrangement uses TRBV9 and TRBJ2-1, with 12 nucleotides matching TRBD2. With 4 bases clipped from V and 6 bases from J, the junction kept 14 bases outside the gene matches. The length of the CDR3 is 18 residues. Germline CDR1 is SGDLS and CDR2 is YYNGEE. The CDR3 DNA reads TGTGCCAGCAGCTCCCCGCCGAGACTAGCGGGAGTAATCAATGAGCAGTTCTTC. Protein product: CASSSPPRLAGVINEQFF. Together with reference TRBV9 and TRBJ2-1, the CDR3 gives the full variable domain: DSGVTQTPKHLITATGQRVTLRCSPRSGDLSVYWYQQSLDQGLQFLIQYYNGEERAKGNILERFSAQQFPDLHSELNLSSLELGDSALYFCASSSPPRLAGVINEQFFGPGTRLTVL.

This clonotype was found a few times. The rearrangement uses TRBV10-3 and TRBJ2-5; D may match TRBD1 or TRBD2 (5 bases each). Between the trimmed V and J ends, which lost 7 bases and 6 bases, there was a span of 6 bases. Germline V gene sequence: CDR1 ENHRY, CDR2 SYGVKD. The CDR3 consists of 10 residues. CDR3 sequence reads: CAIMGQTQYF. DNA of the CDR3: TGTGCCATCATGGGACAGACCCAGTACTTC.

The genes are TRBV19 and TRBJ1-1; a possible D gene is TRBD1 (5 bases). This CDR3 has 13 residues. Trimming cost V 8 bases and J 1 base, with 11 bases left between them. CDR1 is LNHDA and CDR2 is SQIVND in the germline V gene (reference sequence). This CDR3 reads CASRRGRNTEAFF. CDR3 DNA sequence: TGTGCCAGTCGGCGGGGGAGGAACACTGAAGCTTTCTTT.

V and J are TRBV7-2 and TRBJ2-7; 9 bases map to TRBD1. This CDR3 spans 12 amino acids. J lost 12 bases, V lost 6 bases, and 9 bases had no gene match. Germline loops: CDR1 SGHTA, CDR2 FQGNSA. The CDR3 sequence: CASSIGQGKRYF. The CDR3, as DNA: TGTGCCAGCAGTATAGGACAGGGGAAGAGGTACTTC.

In this sample, this clonotype turned up many times. The rearrangement joins TRBV7-3 to TRBJ2-2, with D unresolved. Per the germline V gene, CDR1 is SGHTA and CDR2 is FQGTGA. Trimming took 2 bases from V and 4 from J, leaving 14 bases between them. This CDR3 is built from 16 residues. CDR3: CASSLVPSRSTGELFF. For the CDR3, the DNA is TGTGCCAGCAGCTTAGTCCCCTCTAGGAGCACCGGGGAGCTGTTTTTT.

This clonotype appeared many times. Here the CDR3 reads CASSYAEGVVGYTF. Written as DNA, the CDR3 is TGTGCCAGCAGTTACGCGGAGGGGGTGGTTGGCTACACCTTC. The genes are TRBV6-5 and TRBJ1-2; D perhaps matches TRBD1 (6 bases). V was clipped by 2 bases and J by 7 bases, with 14 bases between them. Germline loops: CDR1 MNHEY, CDR2 SVGAGI. There are 14 residues in the CDR3.

The chain carries TRBV20-1 and TRBJ1-1, with D perhaps matching TRBD1 (6 bases). Deletions cut 2 bases from V and 2 bases from J, with 12 bases between. Germline CDR1 DFQATT, CDR2 SNEGSKA (reference sequence). The CDR3 runs 14 residues. CDR3 DNA sequence: TGCAGTGCTAGATCTCAGACAGGCAACACTGAAGCTTTCTTT. It encodes CSARSQTGNTEAFF.

This clonotype was recorded many times. The chain employs TRBV19 and TRBJ2-3, with 9 bases identical to TRBD1. CDR3 length: 18 residues. J gave up 1 base and V 5 bases, and 13 bases lay outside the gene matches. Germline V gives CDR1 LNHDA, CDR2 SQIVND (reference sequence). The CDR3 loop reads CASSPSTYRGRGTDTQYF. DNA of the CDR3: TGTGCCAGTAGTCCAAGTACCTACAGGGGGCGCGGCACAGATACGCAGTATTTT.

V usage is TRBV19 and J usage is TRBJ2-1; 8 bases align to TRBD2. The germline V gene has CDR1 LNHDA and CDR2 SQIVND (reference sequence). The CDR3 is made up of 18 amino acids. Germline trimming cut 3 bases from V and 6 bases from J; bases unmatched to any gene: 16. The CDR3 loop is CASSIGGAARRWSNEQFF. CDR3 coding DNA: TGTGCCAGTAGTATCGGGGGGGCGGCTCGACGTTGGAGCAATGAGCAGTTCTTC.

The rearrangement joins TRBV20-1 to TRBJ1-2, with 8 nucleotides matching TRBD1. The CDR3 spans 14 residues. V shed 0 bases, J shed 4 bases, and the junction held 4 bases outside the gene matches. Germline V gives CDR1 DFQATT, CDR2 SNEGSKA (reference sequence). This CDR3 is CSARDRTGPYGYTF. In nucleotides, the CDR3 is TGCAGTGCTAGAGATCGGACAGGGCCCTATGGCTACACCTTC.

Note on this clonotype: Given a much more abundant clone one base away, this may be a read error. The rearrangement uses TRBV20-1 and TRBJ1-1; TRBD1 matches at 7 bases. The germline CDR1 and CDR2 sequences are DFQATT and SNEGSKA (reference sequence). The CDR3 extends over 12 amino acids. The DNA for the CDR3 is TGCAGTGCTAGAACAGGGGACACTGAAGCTCTCTTT. Translated: CSARTGDTEALF.

This clonotype was detected ten times or more. The V call is TRBV11-2, the J call TRBJ1-1, with 8 bases fitting TRBD1. V gave up 5 bases and J gave up 5 bases; unmatched junction bases: 13. The germline V gene has CDR1 SGHAT and CDR2 FQNNGV. The CDR3 totals 16 residues. The CDR3 loop is CASSLRTGSAGTEAFF. The DNA of the CDR3 is TGTGCCAGCAGCCTCCGGACAGGGTCGGCAGGGACTGAAGCTTTCTTT.